Below, 29 T cell receptor beta chains from the same sample are listed, as sequenced in a study of T cells after yellow fever vaccination. TCRdb re-derived calls from the 5' RACE reads in MiXCR, one entry per CDR3 protein. The sample consists of 150,000 to 200,000 distinct CDR3 sequences, under 7.5% of them appearing once. The material sequenced was CD4+ T cells sorted from PBMCs, taken more than 4 days after the first yellow fever vaccination. These receptor sequences come from a young man who received the YFV17D yellow fever vaccine.

The table lists this clonotype with many counts. V is TRBV6-5 and J is TRBJ1-2; the D gene is possibly TRBD1 (6 bases). CDR1 is MNHEY, CDR2 SVGAGI, per germline. V was shortened by 0 bases and J by 10 bases, with 12 bases between the two germline ends. The CDR3 extends over 13 amino acids. The CDR3 reads CASSYSRGYFYTF. The CDR3 DNA reads TGTGCCAGCAGTTACTCGAGGGGGTACTTCTACACCTTC.

In this sample, this clonotype turned up a few times. The gene calls are TRBV20-1 and TRBJ1-4, with no clear D. V gave up 1 base and J gave up 8 bases, with 11 bases separating them. This CDR3 spans 13 amino acids. CDR1 DFQATT and CDR2 SNEGSKA come from the germline V gene (reference sequence). This chain's CDR3 is CSARVWSGEKLFF. The CDR3 nucleotides read TGCAGTGCTAGAGTCTGGAGCGGCGAAAAACTGTTTTTT.

In this sample, this clonotype turned up many times. This chain uses TRBV11-2 with TRBJ1-1; the match to TRBD1 covers 7 bases. Germline values: CDR1 SGHAT, CDR2 FQNNGV. Losses at the gene ends were 3 bases for V and 5 bases for J; bases not matched to a gene: 0. CDR3 length: 12 amino acids. The CDR3 region has the DNA TGTGCCAGCAGCTTCAGGGGGACTGAAGCTTTCTTT. It yields the protein CASSFRGTEAFF. The full variable domain, completed using reference TRBV11-2 and TRBJ1-1, is EAGVAQSPRYKIIEKRQSVAFWCNPISGHATLYWYQQILGQGPKLLIQFQNNGVVDDSQLPKDRFSAERLKGVDSTLKIQPAKLEDSAVYLCASSFRGTEAFFGQGTRLTVV.

This clonotype was seen many times. This rearrangement joins TRBV15 to TRBJ1-6; D unresolved. This CDR3 spans 19 amino acids. Deletions cut 4 bases from V and 1 base from J, with 20 bases between. Germline-derived CDR1 and CDR2 are LNHNV and YYDKDF (reference sequence). The CDR3 sequence: CATSNSGGIGGSYNSPLHF. Here the CDR3 DNA reads TGTGCCACCAGCAACTCAGGTGGCATCGGAGGGTCCTATAATTCACCCCTCCACTTT.

This clonotype was detected only a few times. The genes are TRBV9 and TRBJ1-1; no reliable D call. V lost 0 bases and J 4 bases, leaving 13 bases between the germline ends. Germline-derived CDR1 and CDR2 are SGDLS and YYNGEE. This CDR3 spans 15 amino acids. The CDR3 loop is CASSVDPDPGTEAFF. DNA for the CDR3: TGTGCCAGCAGCGTAGATCCTGACCCAGGCACTGAAGCTTTCTTT.

This clonotype was observed many times. In DNA form, the CDR3 reads TGTGCCAGCGCATGGGGGGCGGGAAACACCATATATTTT. It translates to CASAWGAGNTIYF. The V and J genes are TRBV7-8 and TRBJ1-3, with D perhaps matching TRBD1 (6 bases). The CDR3 has 13 amino acids. The germline gives CDR1 SGHVS, CDR2 FQNEAQ. Trimming pared 8 bases from V and 4 bases from J, leaving 12 bases between.

This chain links TRBV29-1 with TRBJ1-1; D might be TRBD1 (5 bases). Trimming stripped 7 bases from V and 0 bases from J, with 12 bases between. The CDR3 has 13 residues. CDR1 is SQVTM and CDR2 is ANQGSEA in the germline V gene. CDR3 in DNA: TGCAGCGGCTGCACGACAGTGAACACTGAAGCTTTCTTT. Its translation is CSGCTTVNTEAFF. Based on the CDR3 plus reference TRBV29-1 and TRBJ1-1, the full variable domain is SAVISQKPSRDICQRGTSLTIQCQVDSQVTMMFWYRQQPGQSLTLIATANQGSEATYESGFVIDKFPISRPNLTFSTLTVSNMSPEDSSIYLCSGCTTVNTEAFFGQGTRLTVV.

There are many counts of this clonotype. The genes are TRBV19 and TRBJ2-5; D not certain. The CDR3 consists of 13 residues. Per germline, CDR1 LNHDA and CDR2 SQIVND (reference sequence). V was trimmed by 6 bases and J by 2 bases, leaving 10 bases between them. DNA for the CDR3: TGTGCCAGTAGCGCCCGGTTACAAGAGACCCAGTACTTC. Translation: CASSARLQETQYF.

This clonotype was picked up many times. The J gene is TRBJ1-6, the V gene TRBV20-1; the match to TRBD1 covers 7 bases. The junction had 5 bases not matched to a gene; V was cut back by 6 bases and J by 3 bases. The CDR3 has 14 amino acids. CDR1 DFQATT and CDR2 SNEGSKA come from the germline V gene (reference sequence). CDR3 nucleotides: TGCAGTGCAAACCGGGACAGCTATAATTCACCCCTCCACTTT. Its protein is CSANRDSYNSPLHF.

The genes are TRBV7-8 and TRBJ2-1, with a weak D call TRBD1 (6 bases). There are 16 residues in the CDR3. Germline values: CDR1 SGHVS, CDR2 FQNEAQ. The ends were cut back, 2 bases at V and 8 bases at J, with 19 bases in the middle. The chain's CDR3 is CASSLWGTRDRYEQFF. The CDR3 coding sequence is TGTGCCAGCAGCTTATGGGGGACAAGGGATAGGTATGAGCAGTTCTTC.

This clonotype was recorded at least ten times. The chain couples TRBV5-1 to TRBJ2-7, with D possibly being TRBD1 (5 bases). V lost 5 bases and J 6 bases, leaving 21 bases between the germline ends. CDR1 is SGHRS, CDR2 YFSETQ, per germline. The CDR3 covers 15 residues. CDR3 in amino acids: CASSPGALNLGEQYF. The CDR3 DNA is TGCGCCAGCAGTCCTGGGGCCCTCAATTTAGGCGAGCAGTACTTC.

The chain combines TRBV18 with TRBJ2-4, with D tentatively TRBD2 (6 bases). V was clipped by 0 bases and J by 5 bases, with 14 bases between them. The CDR3 totals 16 residues. The germline V gene encodes CDR1 KGHSH and CDR2 LQKENI. The CDR3 DNA is TGTGCCAGCTCACCACCGTCGGGGGTGGCCGAAAACATTCAGTACTTC. Protein sequence: CASSPPSGVAENIQYF. Variable domain in full (rest from reference TRBV18 and TRBJ2-4): NAGVMQNPRHLVRRRGQEARLRCSPMKGHSHVYWYRQLPEEGLKFMVYLQKENIIDESGMPKERFSAEFPKEGPSILRIQQVVRGDSAAYFCASSPPSGVAENIQYFGAGTRLSVL.

This clonotype has ten or more counts. This chain links TRBV18 with TRBJ2-2; D uncertain. The V gene lost 2 bases and the J gene lost 3 bases, with 7 bases spanning the gap. Germline V CDR1 and CDR2: KGHSH, LQKENI. The CDR3 spans 14 residues. CDR3 sequence reads: CASSPIVDTGELFF. CDR3 sequence (DNA): TGTGCCAGCTCACCAATCGTCGACACCGGGGAGCTGTTTTTT.

In this sample, this clonotype turned up many times. V usage is TRBV29-1 and J usage is TRBJ1-1; D is ambiguous. Germline CDR1 and CDR2: SQVTM and ANQGSEA. V lost 6 bases and J 1 base, leaving 21 bases between the germline ends. The CDR3 covers 16 residues. This chain's CDR3 is CSVQKPSRGRNTEAFF. The DNA for the CDR3 is TGCAGCGTGCAGAAGCCCTCTCGAGGTAGGAACACTGAAGCTTTCTTT.

The rearrangement links TRBV7-3 to TRBJ2-1; a possible D gene is TRBD2 (7 bases). CDR3 size: 16 residues. Germline-derived CDR1 and CDR2 are SGHTA and FQGTGA. The V and J ends lost 5 bases and 6 bases respectively, with 20 bases between them. The CDR3 reads CASSPKRGGARNEQFF. CDR3 sequence (DNA): TGTGCCAGCAGCCCCAAAAGAGGGGGGGCACGCAATGAGCAGTTCTTC.

This clonotype was counted ten times or more. The gene calls are TRBV7-2 and TRBJ1-1; 9 bases map to TRBD1. Losses at the gene ends were 4 bases for V and 5 bases for J; bases not matched to a gene: 5. Germline V gives CDR1 SGHTA, CDR2 FQGNSA. The CDR3 spans 14 residues. In DNA, the CDR3 is TGTGCCAGCAGCTCCTATGGGACAGGGACTGAAGCTTTCTTT. Its translation: CASSSYGTGTEAFF.

This clonotype was seen repeatedly, ten times or more. J is TRBJ2-1 and V is TRBV5-1; maybe TRBD2 (5 bases). Germline CDR1 SGHRS, CDR2 YFSETQ. Trimming took off 0 bases at V and 0 bases at J, with 13 bases between the two ends. The CDR3 sequence is 17 residues long. The CDR3 loop reads CASSLASAGPSYNEQFF. The CDR3 DNA is TGCGCCAGCAGCTTGGCGAGTGCGGGCCCCTCCTACAATGAGCAGTTCTTC.

This clonotype was seen a few times. V gene TRBV19 combines with J gene TRBJ1-3; the D gene is possibly TRBD1 (5 bases). Trimming shortened V by 10 bases and J by 0 bases, and 16 bases separated the two germline ends. This CDR3 comprises 15 residues. Germline V gene data show CDR1 as LNHDA and CDR2 as SQIVND (reference sequence). CDR3 protein: CATRGVGISGNTIYF. The CDR3 bases are TGTGCCACCCGGGGGGTGGGAATCTCTGGAAACACCATATATTTT. Filled out from reference TRBV19 and TRBJ1-3, the complete variable domain reads DGGITQSPKYLFRKEGQNVTLSCEQNLNHDAMYWYRQDPGQGLRLIYYSQIVNDFQKGDIAEGYSVSREKKESFPLTVTSAQKNPTAFYLCATRGVGISGNTIYFGEGSWLTVV.

This clonotype occurred a few times. The rearrangement uses TRBV3-1 and TRBJ2-7; no firm D call. The germline V gene encodes CDR1 LGHDT and CDR2 YNNKEL (reference sequence). The ends were cut back, 4 bases at V and 4 bases at J, with 11 bases in the middle. The CDR3 extends over 13 amino acids. CDR3: CASSLRTDYEQYF. The DNA for the CDR3 is TGTGCCAGCAGCCTCCGGACGGATTACGAGCAGTACTTC.

A few counts support this clonotype. The chain employs TRBV7-2 and TRBJ2-7, with 9 bases lining up with TRBD2. V shed 5 bases, J shed 1 base, and the junction held 9 bases outside the gene matches. This CDR3 is built from 16 residues. Germline CDR1 reads SGHTA; CDR2 reads FQGNSA. DNA for the CDR3: TGTGCCAGCAGCCCCCGCAGGCTAGCGGGGTCCTACGAGCAGTACTTC. Protein: CASSPRRLAGSYEQYF.

This chain links TRBV21-1 with TRBJ1-2; TRBD1 was called by the table and not checked on the DNA. TRBV21-1 is given as a pseudogene. The CDR3 loop spans 18 amino acids. The CDR3 reads CASSTNEGGHPKNYGYTF. The CDR3 DNA reads as TGTGCCAGCAGCACCAATGAAGGGGGCCACCCGAAAAACTATGGCTACACCTTC.

This sequence joins TRBV30 and TRBJ1-4; D perhaps matches TRBD1 (5 bases). Deletions cut 7 bases from V and 7 bases from J, with 16 bases between. Germline CDR1 and CDR2: GTSNPN and SVGIG (reference sequence). There are 13 residues in the CDR3. The CDR3 loop is CASSGTAGEKLFF. The CDR3 region has the DNA TGTGCCTCCTCCGGGACGGCGGGTGAAAAACTGTTTTTT.

CDR3 sequence (DNA): TGTGCCAGCAGTCGCCGACTAGCGGGGGGTGGTGATACGCAGTATTTT. This codes for CASSRRLAGGGDTQYF. This chain links TRBV12-3 or TRBV12-4 with TRBJ2-3, with 13 nucleotides matching TRBD2. The CDR3 is 16 residues long. J was trimmed by 6 bases and V by 5 bases; bases with no gene match: 8.

In its sample, this clonotype was seen many times. The chain joins TRBV4-3 to TRBJ2-5; 7 bases map to TRBD2. This CDR3 region has 16 residues. Germline CDR1 reads LGHNA; CDR2 reads YSLEER. V dropped 0 bases and J dropped 4; count of bases not matched to a gene: 8. CDR3 residues: CASSQDLGASGETQYF. CDR3 nucleotide sequence: TGCGCCAGCAGCCAAGATCTAGGGGCTAGCGGAGAGACCCAGTACTTC.

This clonotype was seen ten or more times. The CDR3 is CSARVSGNTIYF. For the CDR3, the DNA is TGCAGTGCTAGGGTCTCTGGAAACACCATATATTTT. The V call is TRBV20-1, the J call TRBJ1-3, with D hard to call. Trimming shortened V by 3 bases and J by 0 bases, and 3 bases separated the two germline ends. Looked up from germline, CDR1 is DFQATT and CDR2 is SNEGSKA (reference sequence). This CDR3 has 12 amino acids.

The J gene is TRBJ1-1, the V gene TRBV7-2, with 7 bases that match TRBD1. Germline V gives CDR1 SGHTA, CDR2 FQGNSA. The junction had 11 bases not matched to a gene; V was cut back by 5 bases and J by 5 bases. The CDR3 contains 15 residues. This CDR3 reads CASSPWEGAGTEAFF. DNA for the CDR3: TGTGCCAGCAGCCCCTGGGAGGGGGCGGGAACTGAAGCTTTCTTT.

This clonotype was found many times. The chain joins TRBV7-9 to TRBJ2-5, with TRBD2 as a possible D gene (6 bases). The CDR3 consists of 16 residues. Germline assignment: CDR1 SEHNR and CDR2 FQNEAQ (reference sequence). The germline V and J ends were trimmed by 5 bases and 5 bases, with 21 bases remaining between them. CDR3 in amino acids: CASSRAPGLLGETQYF. CDR3 sequence (DNA): TGTGCCAGCAGCCGCGCCCCGGGACTCCTCGGGGAGACCCAGTACTTC.

The chain combines TRBV5-1 with TRBJ2-7; D ambiguous. V was cut by 0 bases and J by 5 bases, with 12 bases left in between. Germline-derived CDR1 and CDR2 are SGHRS and YFSETQ. The CDR3 runs to 14 residues. CDR3 in DNA: TGCGCCAGCAGCTTGGCTGGGTTGGTGGACGAGCAGTACTTC. Translated: CASSLAGLVDEQYF.

The chain has TRBV29-1 and TRBJ1-1, with TRBD1 matching over 8 bases. J was trimmed by 5 bases and V by 4 bases; bases with no gene match: 6. Germline V CDR1 and CDR2: SQVTM, ANQGSEA. The CDR3 spans 13 residues. CDR3 residues: CSVAQGARTEAFF. The DNA for the CDR3 is TGCAGCGTTGCCCAGGGGGCAAGGACTGAAGCTTTCTTT. The variable domain in full, completed from reference TRBV29-1 and TRBJ1-1, reads SAVISQKPSRDICQRGTSLTIQCQVDSQVTMMFWYRQQPGQSLTLIATANQGSEATYESGFVIDKFPISRPNLTFSTLTVSNMSPEDSSIYLCSVAQGARTEAFFGQGTRLTVV.